These 8 T cell receptor beta chains share one sample of origin, sequenced in a study of blood T cells in healthy people across ages. Sample-barcoded 5' priming and a J-beta primer mix drove a second PCR of roughly 7 to 11 cycles. TCRdb independently ran MiXCR on the 5' RACE reads; one entry per CDR3 protein. The table shows fewer than 1,000,000 distinct CDR3 sequences, with less than 60% occurring only once. Sequencing was performed on blood. The receptors were sampled from an elderly man in good health.

The gene calls are TRBV10-3 and TRBJ2-1; TRBD2 aligns across 9 bases. The CDR3 contains 14 residues. Germline CDR1 reads ENHRY; CDR2 reads SYGVKD. J lost 4 bases, V lost 6 bases, and 4 bases had no gene match. CDR3 nucleotide sequence: TGTGCCATCAGCGGGACTAGCCAATACAATGAGCAGTTCTTC. Translating it yields CAISGTSQYNEQFF.

The rearrangement uses TRBV6-6 and TRBJ1-2, with TRBD1 matching over 8 bases. The J segment lost 4 bases and the V segment lost 0 bases, leaving 7 bases of the junction unmatched. The V gene's germline CDR1 is MNHNY and CDR2 SVGAGI (reference sequence). The CDR3 loop spans 16 amino acids. Written as DNA, the CDR3 is TGTGCCAGCAGTTACTCTTTGACAGGGGATAGCTATGGCTACACCTTC. Amino acid sequence: CASSYSLTGDSYGYTF.

The chain links TRBV2 to TRBJ2-1; TRBD2 matches at 8 bases. The junction had 11 bases not matched to a gene; V was cut back by 7 bases and J by 6 bases. This CDR3 spans 15 amino acids. Germline V gives CDR1 SNHLY, CDR2 FYNNEI. The CDR3 sequence is CASTPGLGEINEQFF. The CDR3, as DNA: TGTGCCAGCACCCCGGGACTAGGGGAGATCAATGAGCAGTTCTTC.

The rearrangement joins TRBV20-1 to TRBJ2-5, with D perhaps matching TRBD1 (7 bases). V was clipped by 0 bases and J by 5 bases, with 16 bases between them. CDR1 is DFQATT, CDR2 SNEGSKA, per germline (reference sequence). The CDR3 covers 15 residues. CDR3 sequence: CSARDGQGGSETQYF. DNA of the CDR3: TGCAGTGCTAGAGATGGGCAGGGGGGATCGGAGACCCAGTACTTC.

The genes are TRBV7-9 and TRBJ2-2, with D perhaps TRBD2 (5 bases). Looked up from germline, CDR1 is SEHNR and CDR2 is FQNEAQ (reference sequence). The CDR3 extends over 18 amino acids. Trimming shortened V by 4 bases and J by 1 base, and 19 bases separated the two germline ends. This CDR3 reads CASSSPRGAAENTGELFF. CDR3 DNA sequence: TGTGCCAGCAGCTCCCCCCGGGGAGCGGCGGAGAACACCGGGGAGCTGTTTTTT.

J is TRBJ1-5 and V is TRBV20-1; 11 nucleotides line up with TRBD1. CDR1 and CDR2 from the germline V gene are DFQATT and SNEGSKA (reference sequence). Losses at the gene ends were 1 base for V and 5 bases for J; bases not matched to a gene: 4. This CDR3 comprises 15 residues. The DNA for the CDR3 is TGCAGTGCTAGAGGGAGGACAGGGGGCCATCAGCCCCAGCATTTT. Translating it yields CSARGRTGGHQPQHF.

The V call is TRBV7-8, the J call TRBJ2-1; no reliable D call. The CDR3 consists of 11 residues. The ends were cut back, 3 bases at V and 7 bases at J, with 4 bases in the middle. Looked up from germline, CDR1 is SGHVS and CDR2 is FQNEAQ. Here the CDR3 reads CASSFENEQFF. The CDR3 nucleotides are TGTGCCAGCAGCTTCGAAAATGAGCAGTTCTTC.

The J gene is TRBJ2-3, the V gene TRBV14; unclear D gene. V was trimmed by 4 bases and J by 4 bases, leaving 12 bases between them. The CDR3 extends over 14 amino acids. In germline, CDR1 is SGHDN, CDR2 FVKESK. CDR3: CASSLYTRADTQYF. The CDR3 nucleotides are TGTGCCAGCAGCCTTTACACCCGGGCAGATACGCAGTATTTT. Using reference TRBV14 and TRBJ2-3 for the parts outside the CDR3, the full variable domain is EAGVTQFPSHSVIEKGQTVTLRCDPISGHDNLYWYRRVMGKEIKFLLHFVKESKQDESGMPNNRFLAERTGGTYSTLKVQPAELEDSGVYFCASSLYTRADTQYFGPGTRLTVL.